This TCR beta chain was observed in a study of T cell responses to AZD1222 COVID-19 vaccine. Trimming shortened V by 4 bases and J by 0 bases, and 12 bases separated the two germline ends. The V gene's germline CDR1 is SGHTA and CDR2 FQGNSA. CDR3 length: 16 residues. Repertoires were generated with immunoSEQ multiplex PCR, while TCRdb's copy carries only in-frame clones and drops some. The repertoire holds some 180,000 clones, with approximately 90% as singletons. About this clone: Antigen: not known.

The study's findings and limits: The study found vaccine-associated CD4 TCRs spanning spike, dominant at 160-218 and 743-854. Only a handful of AZD1222 recipients, several in all, had baseline seropositivity. Donors were mostly white British, more females; clonal diversity possibly underestimated.

The material sequenced was peripheral blood, taken 28 days after the second AZD1222 dose. This clonotype was sampled from an adult who received the AZD1222 COVID-19 vaccine. The V and J genes are TRBV7-2 and TRBJ2-2, with D possibly TRBD1 on 5 matching bases. The CDR3 region is CASSSRRGANTGELFF. The DNA of the CDR3 is TGTGCCAGCAGCTCACGTAGGGGCGCGAACACCGGGGAGCTGTTTTTT. Using reference TRBV7-2 and TRBJ2-2 for the parts outside the CDR3, the full variable domain is GAGVSQSPSNKVTEKGKDVELRCDPISGHTALYWYRQSLGQGLEFLIYFQGNSAPDKSGLPSDRFSAERTGGSVSTLTIQRTQQEDSAVYLCASSSRRGANTGELFFGEGSRLTVL.